One T cell receptor beta chain is described in this entry. The isolated RNA, all of it, was reverse transcribed, so expressed TCRB transcripts were what got sequenced. Clones were sequenced by immunoSEQ multiplex PCR, and TCRdb holds only the in-frame ones, with some missing. This sample has about 130,000 clones, with 9.2% found just once. The entry originates in a study of beta chain features in type 1 diabetes. The V gene's germline CDR1 is MDHEN and CDR2 SYDVKM. The CDR3 is 14 residues long. With 3 bases clipped from V and 3 bases from J, the junction kept 3 bases outside the gene matches. This chain links TRBV28 with TRBJ2-7; TRBD2 agrees at 9 bases. The sequencing input was central memory CD4+ T cells from blood. This clonotype was sampled from a man aged 18 to 30 in good health. The CDR3 reads CASSFGSGGYEQYF. In nucleotides, the CDR3 is TGTGCCAGCAGTTTCGGTAGCGGGGGCTACGAGCAGTACTTC. Based on the CDR3 plus reference TRBV28 and TRBJ2-7, the full variable domain is DVKVTQSSRYLVKRTGEKVFLECVQDMDHENMFWYRQDPGLGLRLIYFSYDVKMKEKGDIPEGYSVSREKKERFSLILESASTNQTSMYLCASSFGSGGYEQYFGPGTRLTVT.